The sequence of this T cell receptor beta chain was determined in a study of regulatory T cells in long-lasting Graves disease. Study-wide context: The term persistent Graves' disease signified upward of 5 years on antithyroid drugs with positive TSH receptor antibodies. Study-wide results and limits: There was favoring of TRBV28, TRBJ1-2 and TRBJ2-5 in persistent disease. Persistent patients shared some 2,500 public clonotypes among themselves. Newly diagnosed patients shared fewer, at around 970.

As for time point: persistent/refractory GD, antithyroid drugs over 5 years with positive TRAb. Preparation of the TCR library used RNA extracted from PBMCs. Under American Thyroid Association guidelines, Graves' disease was diagnosed. This clonotype was seen only a few times. Its antigen is still unknown. Both iRepertoire HTBI primers and Arm-PCR of CDR3 regions were used to build the TCR beta libraries. MiXCR, applied by TCRdb to the multiplex PCR reads, yields one record per CDR3 protein. The data contain around 460,000 distinct CDR3 sequences, roughly 21% of them singletons. This CDR3 is 15 amino acids long. V was shortened by 6 bases and J by 1 base, with 13 bases between the two germline ends. In germline, CDR1 is SEHNR, CDR2 FQNEAQ (reference sequence).

The chain combines TRBV7-9 with TRBJ1-3, with D perhaps TRBD1 (6 bases). Sequences were derived from peripheral blood mononuclear cells (PBMCs), sampled when the disease was refractory, from a patient treated with antithyroid drugs. This sequence was found in a female donor with Graves disease. The CDR3 region has the DNA TGTGCCAGCAGTCGAGCAGGGGCGTCTGGAAACACCATATATTTT. Translated, it gives CASSRAGASGNTIYF.